This TCR beta chain appears in the sequencing data of a study of cytomegalovirus exposure and HLA in healthy donors. Study-wide context: Earlier findings included 117 million unique TCR beta sequences obtained from some 180 million T cells. Findings and caveats of the study: Rare sequences made up most TCRs, while some public TCRs were found in many donors. An analysis that was carried out later associated 16,000 or so TCR beta sequences with HLA alleles at 0.05 false discovery rate.

To note about this clone: Its antigen is unknown.

PCR used 60 Vbeta primers and 13 Jbeta primers. In the authors' workflow: The authors later counted 75 million to 90 million unique TCR beta chains, 9.5 million to 11 million of them shared. Here immunoSEQ multiplex PCR was the method, and the copy in TCRdb shows in-frame clones only, minus some. V and J calls and clone size are copied from that table; D and trimming were computed from the DNA. This listing includes about 70,000 clones. Germline CDR1 reads SGHTA; CDR2 reads FQGNSA. This CDR3 spans 14 amino acids. V shed 5 bases and J 4 bases; nucleotides not matched to a gene: 3. The V call is TRBV7-2, the J call TRBJ2-1, with 9 bases identical to TRBD1. The sample consisted of PBMCs. This sequence was found in a female donor in good health and CMV-seropositive. The CDR3 loop reads CASSMDRGYNEQFF. DNA for the CDR3: TGTGCCAGCAGCATGGACAGGGGTTACAATGAGCAGTTCTTC. Together with reference TRBV7-2 and TRBJ2-1, the CDR3 gives the full variable domain: GAGVSQSPSNKVTEKGKDVELRCDPISGHTALYWYRQSLGQGLEFLIYFQGNSAPDKSGLPSDRFSAERTGGSVSTLTIQRTQQEDSAVYLCASSMDRGYNEQFFGPGTRLTVL.